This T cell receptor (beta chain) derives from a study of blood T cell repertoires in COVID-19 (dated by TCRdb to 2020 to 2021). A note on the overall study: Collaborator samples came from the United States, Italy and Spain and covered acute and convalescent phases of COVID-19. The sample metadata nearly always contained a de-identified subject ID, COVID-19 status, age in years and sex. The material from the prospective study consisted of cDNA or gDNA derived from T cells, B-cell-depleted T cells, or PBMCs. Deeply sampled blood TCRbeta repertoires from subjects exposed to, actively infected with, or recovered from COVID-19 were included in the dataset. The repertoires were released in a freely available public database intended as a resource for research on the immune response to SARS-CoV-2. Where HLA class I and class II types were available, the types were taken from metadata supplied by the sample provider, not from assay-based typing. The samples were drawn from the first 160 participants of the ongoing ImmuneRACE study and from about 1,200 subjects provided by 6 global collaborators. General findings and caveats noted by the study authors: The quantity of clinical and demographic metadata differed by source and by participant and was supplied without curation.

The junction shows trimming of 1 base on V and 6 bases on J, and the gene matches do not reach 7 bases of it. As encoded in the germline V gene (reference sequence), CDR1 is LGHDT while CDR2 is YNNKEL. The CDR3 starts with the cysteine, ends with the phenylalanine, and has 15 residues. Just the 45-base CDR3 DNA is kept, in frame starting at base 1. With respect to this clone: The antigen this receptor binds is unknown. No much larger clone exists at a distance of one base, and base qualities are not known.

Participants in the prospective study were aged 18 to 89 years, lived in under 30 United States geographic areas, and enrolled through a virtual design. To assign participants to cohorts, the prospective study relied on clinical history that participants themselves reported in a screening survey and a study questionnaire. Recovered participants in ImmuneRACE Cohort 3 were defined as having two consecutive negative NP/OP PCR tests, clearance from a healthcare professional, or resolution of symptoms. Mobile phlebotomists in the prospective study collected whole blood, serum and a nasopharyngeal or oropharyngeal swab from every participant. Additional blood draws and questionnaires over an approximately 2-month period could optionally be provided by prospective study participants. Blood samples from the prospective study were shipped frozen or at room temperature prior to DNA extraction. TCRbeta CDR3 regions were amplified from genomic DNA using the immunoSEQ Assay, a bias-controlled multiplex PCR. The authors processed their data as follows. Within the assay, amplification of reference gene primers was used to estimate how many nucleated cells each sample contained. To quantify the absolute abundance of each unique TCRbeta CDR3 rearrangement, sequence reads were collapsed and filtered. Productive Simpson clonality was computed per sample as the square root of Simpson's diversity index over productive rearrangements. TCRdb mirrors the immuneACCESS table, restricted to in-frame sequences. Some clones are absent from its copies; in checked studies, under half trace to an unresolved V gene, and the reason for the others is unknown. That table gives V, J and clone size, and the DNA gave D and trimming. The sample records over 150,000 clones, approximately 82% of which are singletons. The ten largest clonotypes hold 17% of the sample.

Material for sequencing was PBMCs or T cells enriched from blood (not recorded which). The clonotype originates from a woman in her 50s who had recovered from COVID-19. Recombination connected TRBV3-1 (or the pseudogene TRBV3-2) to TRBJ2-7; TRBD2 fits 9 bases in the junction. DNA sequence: TGTGCCAGCAGCCAAGGTTGGACTAGCGTTAGCGAGCAGTACTTC. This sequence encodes CASSQGWTSVSEQYF.